The following is a T cell receptor beta chain sequence with its context. Its antigen is as yet unknown. The PCR had 60 Vbeta and 13 Jbeta primers. Produced via immunoSEQ multiplex PCR; TCRdb's table is partial and in-frame only. The sample yields around 130,000 clones, around three quarters seen once. The source of the sample is a study of cytomegalovirus exposure and HLA in healthy donors. In the study overall: Ancestry clustering placed more than 65% of approximately 420 genotyped donors in the Caucasian-associated cluster. Study results and caveats: The authors enumerated around 150 TCR beta chains as linked to cytomegalovirus.

Germline V gives CDR1 SGHTA, CDR2 FQGNSA. V was clipped by 3 bases and J by 2 bases, with 14 bases between them. The CDR3 spans 16 residues. The chain links TRBV7-2 to TRBJ2-1; tentatively, D is TRBD2 (6 bases). Sequencing was done on a sample of PBMCs. This clonotype was obtained from a man under 40 in good health and CMV-seronegative. The CDR3 DNA reads as TGTGCCAGCAGCTTTATCGGTAGCGGACCCTACAATGAGCAGTTCTTC. It specifies CASSFIGSGPYNEQFF.